This is a list of T cell receptor beta chains from one sample in a study of shared clonotypes between healthy human individuals. TCRdb's table, derived via immunoSEQ multiplex PCR, lists solely in-frame clones and lacks some. The sample yields about 1 million clones, 75% seen once. Sequenced sample: memory CD4+ T cells sorted from blood. These receptors came from a young man in good health. CDR3s include the opening cysteine and the closing phenylalanine or tryptophan. The D gene is left open where the match is weak. Where a row states a size, it is once, few, many or the class of an expanded clone; other rows omit it.

D,V,size,J,CDR3,DNA
-,TRBV19,-,TRBJ1-5,CATEAGPNQPQHF,TGTGCCACCGAGGCAGGGCCCAATCAGCCCCAGCATTTT
TRBD1,TRBV19,-,TRBJ2-7,CASSGDRAYEQYF,TGTGCCAGTAGTGGGGACAGAGCCTACGAGCAGTACTTC
TRBD1,TRBV5-1,-,TRBJ1-1,CASSSPGQGKTEAFF,TGCGCCAGCAGCTCACCGGGACAGGGAAAAACTGAAGCTTTCTTT
-,TRBV6-6,few,TRBJ1-2,CASIRGGFGYTF,TGTGCCAGCATACGGGGAGGGTTTGGCTACACCTTC
-,TRBV4-1,-,TRBJ2-7,CASSHKGTSYEQYF,TGCGCCAGCAGCCATAAGGGCACCTCCTACGAGCAGTACTTC
TRBD1,TRBV7-3,-,TRBJ2-3,CASSPTTGQGASDTQYF,TGTGCCAGCAGCCCCACGACGGGGCAGGGGGCCTCAGATACGCAGTATTTT
-,TRBV6-5,-,TRBJ2-7,CASSTRTIYEQYF,TGTGCCAGCAGTACCCGGACAATTTACGAGCAGTACTTC
TRBD2,TRBV7-9,-,TRBJ2-7,CASSREAYYEQYF,TGTGCCAGCAGCCGGGAGGCCTACTACGAGCAGTACTTC
-,TRBV18,once,TRBJ2-2,CASSPVLNTGELFF,TGTGCCAGCTCACCAGTTCTCAACACCGGGGAGCTGTTTTTT
-,TRBV5-4,-,TRBJ2-3,CASSATGDTQYF,TGTGCCAGCAGCGCGACGGGGGATACGCAGTATTTT
-,TRBV5-4,-,TRBJ1-2,CASSSGGMGLYGYTF,TGTGCCAGCAGCTCGGGGGGAATGGGACTCTATGGCTACACCTTC
-,TRBV30,-,TRBJ2-6,CASKQGLFSGANVLTF,TGTGCCTCAAAACAGGGTTTGTTTTCTGGGGCCAACGTCCTGACTTTC
TRBD2,TRBV4-3,-,TRBJ2-3,CASSQGTYFFLAGGGGDTQYF,TGCGCCAGCAGCCAAGGCACCTACTTTTTTCTAGCGGGAGGTGGAGGAGATACGCAGTATTTT
TRBD1,TRBV2,-,TRBJ2-5,CASSFDRGAQETQYF,TGTGCCAGCAGTTTCGACAGGGGAGCTCAAGAGACCCAGTACTTC
TRBD1,TRBV30,-,TRBJ1-3,CAWRDRVSGNTIYF,TGTGCCTGGAGGGACAGGGTCTCTGGAAACACCATATATTTT
-,TRBV5-4,-,TRBJ2-3,CASSPTPLTDTQYF,TGTGCCAGCAGTCCCACCCCCCTCACAGATACGCAGTATTTT
-,TRBV6-6,-,TRBJ2-7,CASSLAGIAGEQYF,TGTGCCAGCAGCTTGGCAGGGATTGCGGGAGAGCAGTACTTC
-,TRBV11-3,-,TRBJ2-3,CASSLGGITDTQYF,TGTGCCAGCAGCTTAGGAGGCATCACAGATACGCAGTATTTT
TRBD1,TRBV6-1,few,TRBJ1-2,CASSDESTGGVYGYTF,TGTGCCAGCAGTGATGAATCGACAGGGGGTGTGTATGGCTACACCTTC
TRBD2,TRBV5-1,-,TRBJ2-3,CASSPGGTRTDTQYF,TGCGCCAGCAGCCCGGGAGGCACGAGGACAGATACGCAGTATTTT
-,TRBV14,-,TRBJ1-2,CASSQDSGFGGYTF,TGTGCCAGCAGCCAAGATTCGGGGTTCGGAGGCTACACCTTC
-,TRBV19,-,TRBJ1-1,CASSIGAQGGAFF,TGTGCCAGTAGTATAGGAGCCCAGGGAGGAGCTTTCTTT
TRBD2,TRBV7-2,-,TRBJ2-7,CASSSLGVAGGRGEQYF,TGTGCCAGCAGCTCCTTGGGGGTAGCGGGAGGCAGGGGCGAGCAGTACTTC
-,TRBV18,-,TRBJ1-1,CASSPDRTPGTEAFF,TGTGCCAGCTCACCTGACAGAACCCCGGGCACTGAAGCTTTCTTT
-,TRBV2,many,TRBJ1-5,CASSLGQPQHF,TGTGCCAGCAGCTTAGGGCAGCCCCAGCATTTT
-,TRBV7-9,few,TRBJ1-6,CASSSRDSPLHF,TGTGCCAGCAGCTCCAGGGATTCACCCCTCCACTTT
-,TRBV20-1,-,TRBJ2-7,CSARPTYEQYF,TGCAGTGCTAGACCCACCTACGAGCAGTACTTC
-,TRBV5-4,-,TRBJ1-4,CASSGVPNEKLFF,TGTGCCAGCAGCGGGGTCCCAAATGAAAAACTGTTTTTT
TRBD1,TRBV27,-,TRBJ1-5,CASSLRAGGILGNQPQHF,TGTGCCAGCAGTTTGAGGGCAGGGGGCATACTTGGCAATCAGCCCCAGCATTTT
-,TRBV15,once,TRBJ1-5,CATSRESSQPQHF,TGTGCCACCAGCAGAGAATCTAGCCAGCCCCAGCATTTT
-,TRBV5-1,-,TRBJ1-1,CASSLLTPGVNTEAFF,TGCGCCAGCAGCTTGCTGACTCCGGGGGTGAACACTGAAGCTTTCTTT
-,TRBV27,-,TRBJ1-4,CASTPSRGFNEKLFF,TGTGCCAGCACCCCCTCGAGGGGTTTTAATGAAAAACTGTTTTTT
TRBD1,TRBV5-6,-,TRBJ2-7,CASSRDRSSYEQYF,TGTGCCAGCAGCCGGGACAGGAGCTCCTACGAGCAGTACTTC
-,TRBV5-6,-,TRBJ1-5,CASSLGAQGNQPQHF,TGTGCCAGCAGCTTGGGGGCCCAGGGCAATCAGCCCCAGCATTTT
-,TRBV21-1,-,TRBJ1-1,CASSNKGGPTWGAFF,TGTGCCAGCAGCAACAAGGGAGGGCCGACCTGGGGAGCTTTCTTT
-,TRBV5-1,once,TRBJ1-1,CASSPGLLTEAFF,TGCGCCAGCAGCCCGGGACTCCTCACTGAAGCTTTCTTT
TRBD2,TRBV5-4,-,TRBJ2-7,CASSLDPVLAAYEQYF,TGTGCCAGCAGCCTGGACCCTGTACTAGCGGCCTACGAGCAGTACTTC
TRBD2,TRBV9,few,TRBJ2-3,CASSATSVSTDTQYF,TGTGCCAGCAGCGCCACTAGCGTTAGCACAGATACGCAGTATTTT
TRBD1,TRBV6-5,-,TRBJ1-2,CASSSGTGGYGYTF,TGTGCCAGCAGTTCGGGGACAGGGGGATATGGCTACACCTTC
-,TRBV2,once,TRBJ1-1,CASRSTGLNEAFF,TGTGCCAGCAGATCGACAGGACTTAATGAAGCTTTCTTT
TRBD1,TRBV28,few,TRBJ1-2,CASSLGQGSFRGYTF,TGTGCCAGCAGTCTAGGACAGGGGTCCTTTCGAGGCTACACCTTC
-,TRBV18,-,TRBJ1-2,CASSAGTDYGYTF,TGTGCCAGCTCAGCCGGGACTGACTATGGCTACACCTTC
TRBD1,TRBV2,-,TRBJ1-5,CASSETGLSNQPQHF,TGTGCCAGCAGTGAGACAGGGCTGAGCAATCAGCCCCAGCATTTT
-,TRBV10-3,-,TRBJ1-1,CAISESLGWYTEAFF,TGTGCCATCAGTGAGTCACTTGGATGGTACACTGAAGCTTTCTTT